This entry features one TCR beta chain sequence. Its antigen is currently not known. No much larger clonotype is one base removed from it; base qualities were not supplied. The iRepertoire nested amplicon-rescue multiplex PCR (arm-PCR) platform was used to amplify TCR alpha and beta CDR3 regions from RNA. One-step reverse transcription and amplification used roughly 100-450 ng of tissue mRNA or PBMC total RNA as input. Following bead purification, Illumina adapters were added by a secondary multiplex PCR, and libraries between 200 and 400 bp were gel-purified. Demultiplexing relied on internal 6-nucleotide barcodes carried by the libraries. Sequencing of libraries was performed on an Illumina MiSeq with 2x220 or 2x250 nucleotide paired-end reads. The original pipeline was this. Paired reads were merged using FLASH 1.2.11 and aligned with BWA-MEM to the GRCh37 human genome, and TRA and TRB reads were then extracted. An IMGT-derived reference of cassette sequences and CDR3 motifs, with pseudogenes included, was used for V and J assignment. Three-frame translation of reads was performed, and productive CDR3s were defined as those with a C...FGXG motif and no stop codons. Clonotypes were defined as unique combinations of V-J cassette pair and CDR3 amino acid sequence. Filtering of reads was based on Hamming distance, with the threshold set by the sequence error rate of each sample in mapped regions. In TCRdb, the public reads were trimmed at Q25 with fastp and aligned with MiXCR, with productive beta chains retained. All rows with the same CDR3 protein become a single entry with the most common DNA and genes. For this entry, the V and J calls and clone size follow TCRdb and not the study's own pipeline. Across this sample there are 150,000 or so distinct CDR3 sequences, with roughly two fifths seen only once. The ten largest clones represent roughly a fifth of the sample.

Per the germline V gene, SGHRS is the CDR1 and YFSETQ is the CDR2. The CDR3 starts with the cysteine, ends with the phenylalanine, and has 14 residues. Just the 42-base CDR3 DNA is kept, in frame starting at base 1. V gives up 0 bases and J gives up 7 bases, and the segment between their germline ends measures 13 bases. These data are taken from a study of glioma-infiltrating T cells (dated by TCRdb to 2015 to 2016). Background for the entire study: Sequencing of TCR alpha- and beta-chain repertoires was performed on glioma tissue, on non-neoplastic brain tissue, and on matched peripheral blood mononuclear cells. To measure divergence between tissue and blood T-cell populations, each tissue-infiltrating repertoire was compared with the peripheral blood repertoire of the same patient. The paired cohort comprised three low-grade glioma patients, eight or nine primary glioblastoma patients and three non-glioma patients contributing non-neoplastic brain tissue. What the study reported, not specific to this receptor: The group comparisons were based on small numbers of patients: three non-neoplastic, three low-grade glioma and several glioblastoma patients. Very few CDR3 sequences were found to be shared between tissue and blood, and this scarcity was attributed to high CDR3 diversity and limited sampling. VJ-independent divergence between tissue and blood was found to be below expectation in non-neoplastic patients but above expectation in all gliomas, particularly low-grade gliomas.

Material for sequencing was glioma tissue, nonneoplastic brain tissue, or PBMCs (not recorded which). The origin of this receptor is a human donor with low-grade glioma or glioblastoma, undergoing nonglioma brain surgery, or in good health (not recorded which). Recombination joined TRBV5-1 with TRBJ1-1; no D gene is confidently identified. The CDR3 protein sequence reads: CASSLGLTDFEAFF. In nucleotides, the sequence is TGCGCCAGCAGCTTGGGGTTGACGGACTTTGAAGCTTTCTTT.